This T cell receptor (beta chain) originates from a study of CD8 T cells in ankylosing spondylitis (dated by TCRdb to about 2017). Study-level background: The study set out to find disease-linked TCR variants by profiling T cell receptor beta repertoires in ankylosing spondylitis patients and healthy donors. The whole study cohort included about a hundred healthy donors and roughly 24 ankylosing spondylitis patients. Peripheral blood samples were taken, and synovial fluid was additionally collected from ankylosing spondylitis patients.

Overall study outcomes, separate from this receptor: A CD8+ phenotype was shown by the disease-linked clones, which were found at relatively low frequencies in peripheral blood. Some motif variants had previously been reported in the synovial fluid and blood of reactive arthritis patients, which suggests shared mechanisms of disease initiation. Blood from ankylosing spondylitis patients appeared to be characterized by a TCR beta motif composed of under 10 highly homologous amino acid variants. The disease-linked clones were reported as significantly enriched in matched synovial fluid samples from ankylosing spondylitis patients.

Comments on this clonotype: Its antigen target is currently unknown. Base qualities are not at hand, and no much larger clone is one base apart.

Compared with germline, V lacks 0 bases and J lacks 2 bases; bases without a gene match: 2. There are 15 amino acids in the CDR3, from cysteine to phenylalanine inclusive. The DNA shown is the 45-base CDR3, in frame from base 1. CDR1 is given as DFQATT and CDR2 as SNEGSKA, both from the germline V gene (reference sequence). The sequencing machine was an Illumina HiSeq 2500. Quantitative 5'-RACE with molecular barcodes was the method used to prepare the TCR beta libraries. On the study's bioinformatics: A new computational method, built on a probabilistic model of VDJ rearrangement, was used to identify disease-linked TCR variants. TCRdb cleaned the public reads at Q25 with fastp, built clones with MiXCR and kept in-frame beta chains. CDR3 protein duplicates are merged, each entry listing the most common genes and DNA. The V and J calls were determined by TCRdb, not by the authors. The sample profile shows over 700,000 distinct CDR3 sequences; about 20% of them were found once. Under 20% of the sample rests with the top ten.

The sequencing input was blood, either unsorted or a sorted T cell fraction (not recorded which). The chain couples TRBV20-1 to TRBJ2-3; 10 bases in the junction line up with TRBD2. This clonotype was obtained from a male donor with ankylosing spondylitis. Here is the DNA: TGCAGTGCTAGAGAACTAGCGGGAATCACAGATACGCAGTATTTT. This translates into CSARELAGITDTQYF.